This T cell receptor (beta chain) was profiled in a study of siplizumab effects on memory and regulatory T cells. This CDR3 spans 14 amino acids. Germline CDR1 and CDR2: SGHVS and FNYEAQ. V lost 4 bases and J 3 bases, leaving 12 bases between the germline ends. TCRdb's table, derived via immunoSEQ multiplex PCR, lists solely in-frame clones and lacks some. The profile covers 94,000 or so clones, with 80% to 95% appearing a single time and approximately 5.9% taken by the ten largest. For this clone: Its antigen is not known.

Study results and limitations: Siplizumab significantly reduced alloreactive sequences traceable to unstimulated CD4+ memory cells.

This chain links TRBV7-6 with TRBJ1-2, with D hard to call. Sequencing was carried out using CD8+ T cells sorted from blood. The sequence was collected from a human donor in good health. The CDR3 region is CASSSITEDYGYTF. CDR3 coding DNA: TGTGCCAGCAGCTCGATAACAGAAGACTATGGCTACACCTTC.